The clone carrying this T cell receptor beta chain showed up just a few times. The J segment lost 0 bases and the V segment lost 3 bases, leaving 5 bases of the junction unmatched. Per the germline V gene, CDR1 is ENHRY and CDR2 is SYGVKD. CDR3 size: 17 residues. This sample was included in a study of blood T cell repertoires in COVID-19. The method was immunoSEQ multiplex PCR; TCRdb's version includes in-frame clones alone and lacks a portion of them. The sample shows approximately 150,000 clones, about 81% of them seen only once. Input material: peripheral blood. The receptor was isolated from a woman of 80 years or more with acute or convalescent COVID-19. The chain carries TRBV10-3 and TRBJ2-7, with 13 bases fitting TRBD2. CDR3 sequence: CAISDPGLAGPSYEQYF. The DNA for the CDR3 is TGTGCCATCAGTGACCCGGGACTAGCGGGACCCTCCTACGAGCAGTACTTC.